This T cell receptor beta chain was retrieved from a study of OX40 agonist ivuxolimab in advanced cancers. Generated by immunoSEQ multiplex PCR, the TCRdb table keeps only in-frame clones and is missing some. Counted here are about 65,000 clones, roughly 89% occurring once; the ten biggest clones make up 1.1%. This clone has just a few counts. Patients had blood sampled at baseline and again on cycle 4 day 1 and cycle 7 day 1. CDR3 length equals 15 residues. CDR1 SEHNR and CDR2 FQNEAQ come from the germline V gene (reference sequence). The V end was cut by 5 bases, the J end by 2 bases, with 15 bases between.

This clonotype originated in an adult with an advanced solid tumor such as melanoma, head and neck, liver or kidney cancer. V and J are TRBV7-9 and TRBJ1-1; D is perhaps TRBD1 (5 bases). The sequenced sample was CD4+ or CD8+ T cells sorted from blood, obtained in a trial of the OX40 agonist ivuxolimab. The chain's CDR3 is CASSPRTFGNTEAFF. CDR3 coding DNA: TGTGCCAGCAGCCCCAGGACATTCGGAAACACTGAAGCTTTCTTT.